A single sample gave rise to the 31 T cell receptor beta chains below, sequenced in a study of T cells in Graves' hyperthyroidism and ophthalmopathy. It was RNA transcripts that yielded the amplified TCR beta CDR3 regions. The HTBI primer set drove a first-round RT-PCR of the TCR CDR3. TCRdb analysed the multiplex PCR reads with MiXCR anew, one entry per CDR3 protein. The profile covers about 300,000 distinct CDR3 sequences, with roughly a fifth appearing a single time and under 40% taken by the ten largest. The specimen sequenced was blood. Source of these receptors: a man aged 50 to 59 with Graves' ophthalmopathy.

This chain connects TRBV14 to TRBJ1-4; D remains ambiguous. This CDR3 has 15 amino acids. Between the trimmed V and J ends, which lost 0 bases and 8 bases, there was a span of 13 bases. Germline V gene sequence: CDR1 SGHDN, CDR2 FVKESK. The CDR3 DNA is TGTGCCAGCAGCCAAGATCTCGACGAGGGCGAAAAACTGTTTTTT. Translation gives CASSQDLDEGEKLFF.

V usage is TRBV29-1 and J usage is TRBJ1-1; tentative D call: TRBD1 (5 bases). The CDR3 runs to 11 residues. CDR1 SQVTM and CDR2 ANQGSEA come from the germline V gene. This chain's CDR3 is CISERGTEAFF. CDR3 in DNA: TGCATCTCCGAGAGGGGCACTGAAGCTTTCTTT.

This clonotype was observed a handful of times. The V gene is TRBV7-9, the J gene TRBJ1-3, with 10 bases lining up with TRBD1. V lost 5 bases and J lost 0; bases outside the gene matches: 10. There are 18 residues in the CDR3. Germline CDR1 and CDR2: SEHNR and FQNEAQ (reference sequence). Here the CDR3 DNA reads TGTGCCAGCAGCACACGTTCGGGACAGGGGAGCTCTGGAAACACCATATATTTT. Amino acid sequence: CASSTRSGQGSSGNTIYF.

The table lists this clonotype with a few counts. J is TRBJ2-7 and V is TRBV10-1; 14 bases line up with TRBD2. Germline CDR1 and CDR2: WNHNN and SYGVQD (reference sequence). This CDR3 spans 15 amino acids. V lost 4 bases, J lost 6 bases, and 5 bases stayed unmatched. Here the CDR3 reads CASSVGLAGESEQYF. The CDR3 DNA follows: TGCGCCAGCAGTGTGGGACTAGCGGGAGAGAGCGAGCAGTACTTC.

This clonotype has just a few counts. The chain couples TRBV6-1 to TRBJ2-5; TRBD1 aligns across 11 bases. The length of the CDR3 is 17 residues. Germline V gene lookup returns CDR1 MNHNS and CDR2 SASEGT. V lost 4 bases to trimming and J lost 5 bases; unmatched junction nucleotides: 12. The CDR3 loop reads CASSAGQGAYTGETQYF. The CDR3 nucleotides are TGTGCCAGCAGTGCTGGACAGGGGGCATACACGGGGGAGACCCAGTACTTC.

The J gene is TRBJ2-5, the V gene TRBV5-1, with a weak D call TRBD2 (5 bases). CDR1 is SGHRS and CDR2 is YFSETQ in the germline V gene. The CDR3 has 15 residues. Trimming pared 0 bases from V and 3 bases from J, leaving 12 bases between. The CDR3 DNA sequence: TGCGCCAGCAGCTTGGATGCGGGCAGTAAAGAGACCCAGTACTTC. Translating gives CASSLDAGSKETQYF. The whole variable domain, remainder taken from reference TRBV5-1 and TRBJ2-5, is KAGVTQTPRYLIKTRGQQVTLSCSPISGHRSVSWYQQTPGQGLQFLFEYFSETQRNKGNFPGRFSGRQFSNSRSEMNVSTLELGDSALYLCASSLDAGSKETQYFGPGTRLLVL.

This clonotype occurred many times. The rearrangement links TRBV20-1 to TRBJ2-7; the D gene is possibly TRBD2 (5 bases). Trimming cost V 2 bases and J 3 bases, with 14 bases left between them. The CDR3 extends over 14 amino acids. CDR1 is DFQATT, CDR2 SNEGSKA, per germline (reference sequence). The CDR3 DNA sequence: TGCAGTGCTAGACACCCCAGCGGTGGCTACGAGCAGTACTTC. Its translation: CSARHPSGGYEQYF.

Comment on this clonotype: It may be a read error: a sequence one base away is much more abundant. CDR3 nucleotide sequence: TGCAGTGCTGGCGTCTCCTCCTACAATGAGCAGTTCTTC. Translation gives CSAGVSSYNEQFF. The rearrangement joins TRBV20-1 to TRBJ2-1; D not certain. The CDR3 length is 13 residues. The V gene's germline CDR1 is DFQATT and CDR2 SNEGSKA (reference sequence). V lost 5 bases, J lost 0 bases, and 8 bases lay in between.

At least ten counts were recorded for this clonotype. J is TRBJ2-6 and V is TRBV6-1, with D perhaps TRBD2 (6 bases). This CDR3 is built from 15 residues. Per germline, CDR1 MNHNS and CDR2 SASEGT. Trimming removed 8 bases from V and 0 bases from J, with 11 bases in between. The CDR3 region is CASGAGSSGANVLTF. The CDR3 nucleotides read TGTGCCAGCGGGGCCGGGAGCTCTGGGGCCAACGTCCTGACTTTC.

The V call is TRBV6-2 or TRBV6-3, the J call TRBJ1-1; D gene ambiguous. Trimming shortened V by 6 bases and J by 5 bases, and 16 bases separated the two germline ends. CDR1 is MNHEY and CDR2 is SVGEGT in the germline V gene. The CDR3 length is 14 residues. DNA of the CDR3: TGTGCCAGCAGGTTCGGGGAGGGAAGAACTGAAGCTTTCTTT. Its protein is CASRFGEGRTEAFF.

In its sample, this clonotype was seen many times. The chain's CDR3 is CASKERQNTEAFF. DNA of the CDR3: TGCGCCAGCAAGGAGAGGCAGAACACTGAAGCTTTCTTT. This chain links TRBV5-1 with TRBJ1-1; D is uncertain. Germline V gene lookup returns CDR1 SGHRS and CDR2 YFSETQ. The CDR3 has 13 amino acids. The germline V and J ends were trimmed by 6 bases and 1 base, with 10 bases remaining between them.

This clonotype was detected a few times. The chain links TRBV11-2 to TRBJ2-7; D remains unclear. The CDR3 extends over 14 amino acids. Germline CDR1 reads SGHAT; CDR2 reads FQNNGV. Deletions cut 6 bases from V and 2 bases from J, with 14 bases between. As DNA, the CDR3 is TGTGCCAGCAGTTCGCCGCGTGGGACCTACGAGCAGTACTTC. Encoded protein: CASSSPRGTYEQYF.

This clonotype was detected ten times or more. The chain is built from TRBV15 and TRBJ2-1; 11 bases are a match to TRBD2. V lost 2 bases, J lost 8 bases, and 11 bases stayed unmatched. This CDR3 spans 17 amino acids. The V gene's germline CDR1 is LNHNV and CDR2 YYDKDF (reference sequence). This chain's CDR3 is CATSRFPTTSGTDEQFF. In DNA, the CDR3 is TGTGCCACCAGCAGATTCCCGACGACTAGCGGGACGGATGAGCAGTTCTTC.

This clonotype was counted between two and nine times. J is TRBJ2-5 and V is TRBV5-1; a weak D match, TRBD2 (6 bases). In germline, CDR1 is SGHRS, CDR2 YFSETQ. The V end was cut by 0 bases, the J end by 1 base, with 13 bases between. The CDR3 is made up of 16 amino acids. The CDR3 reads CASSLAGAAGQETQYF. The DNA for the CDR3 is TGCGCCAGCAGCTTGGCCGGTGCAGCGGGCCAAGAGACCCAGTACTTC.

This clonotype was found many times. The V gene is TRBV29-1, the J gene TRBJ2-5; tentatively, D is TRBD2 (5 bases). V lost 0 bases and J lost 5, with 13 bases in between. CDR1 is SQVTM and CDR2 is ANQGSEA in the germline V gene. The length of the CDR3 is 14 residues. CDR3 in amino acids: CSVEDPGFGETQYF. The CDR3 nucleotides are TGCAGCGTTGAAGATCCGGGGTTCGGGGAGACCCAGTACTTC.

This clonotype was found many times. The V call is TRBV14, the J call TRBJ2-7, with TRBD1 identical over 7 bases. With 4 bases clipped from V and 3 bases from J, the junction kept 6 bases outside the gene matches. The CDR3 is made up of 14 amino acids. CDR1 and CDR2 (germline): SGHDN, FVKESK. CDR3 nucleotide sequence: TGTGCCAGCAGCCTTCGACAGGGCGGCTACGAGCAGTACTTC. Amino acids: CASSLRQGGYEQYF.

This clonotype appeared many times. The genes are TRBV20-1 and TRBJ2-5; D gene ambiguous. The CDR3 runs to 13 residues. V lost 0 bases, J lost 4 bases, and 9 bases lay in between. The germline gives CDR1 DFQATT, CDR2 SNEGSKA (reference sequence). The CDR3 DNA reads TGCAGTGCTAGAGAGCTAGGGCGAGAGACCCAGTACTTC. Amino acids: CSARELGRETQYF.

The table lists this clonotype with many counts. The V and J genes are TRBV7-8 and TRBJ2-1; 10 bases align to TRBD2. Germline-derived CDR1 and CDR2 are SGHVS and FQNEAQ. The CDR3 is made up of 15 amino acids. V lost 5 bases to trimming and J lost 7 bases; unmatched junction nucleotides: 8. CDR3 sequence: CASSQSSGSGNEQFF. In DNA, the CDR3 is TGTGCCAGCAGCCAATCTAGCGGGAGTGGTAATGAGCAGTTCTTC.

With regard to this clonotype: Since a much larger clone is just one base distant, this may be a read error. V gene TRBV6-5 combines with J gene TRBJ2-7, with unresolved D. The CDR3 sequence is 15 residues long. CDR1 MNHEY and CDR2 SVGAGI come from the germline V gene. V lost 0 bases, J lost 6 bases, and 15 bases lay in between. CDR3 sequence reads: CASSYSSSRPREQYF. The DNA for the CDR3 is TGTGCCAGCAGTTACTCTAGTAGCCGTCCACGCGAGCAGTACTTC.

In this sample, this clonotype turned up many times. V gene TRBV20-1 combines with J gene TRBJ2-3; weak D call: TRBD2 (6 bases). Germline loops: CDR1 DFQATT, CDR2 SNEGSKA (reference sequence). The CDR3 has 12 residues. V lost 5 bases and J lost 5, with 11 bases in between. This chain's CDR3 is CSAGLGGDTQYF. For the CDR3, the DNA is TGCAGTGCTGGTCTGGGAGGAGATACGCAGTATTTT.

V is TRBV6-1 and J is TRBJ1-5; D gene ambiguous. V was shortened by 1 base and J by 4 bases, with 8 bases between the two germline ends. Germline CDR1 MNHNS, CDR2 SASEGT. The CDR3 sequence is 14 residues long. CDR3 residues: CASSEVALNQPQHF. Written as DNA, the CDR3 is TGTGCCAGCAGTGAAGTCGCTCTGAATCAGCCCCAGCATTTT.

At least ten counts were recorded for this clonotype. J is TRBJ1-2 and V is TRBV3-1; TRBD1 might be the D (6 bases). From germline, CDR1 is LGHDT and CDR2 YNNKEL (reference sequence). The CDR3 covers 15 residues. Trimming removed 4 bases from V and 3 bases from J, with 15 bases in between. CDR3 DNA: TGTGCCAGCAGCCTTGTGCAGGGGTCTGACTATGGCTACACCTTC. It yields the protein CASSLVQGSDYGYTF.

This clonotype was seen more than once but under ten times. This chain uses TRBV9 with TRBJ2-3, with D unclear. With 0 bases removed from V and 6 bases from J, the gap between germline ends came to 8 bases. Germline loops: CDR1 SGDLS, CDR2 YYNGEE. CDR3 length equals 13 residues. As DNA, the CDR3 is TGTGCCAGCAGCGTAGGCGGCCAGGATACGCAGTATTTT. Protein sequence: CASSVGGQDTQYF.

At least ten counts were recorded for this clonotype. V gene TRBV20-1 combines with J gene TRBJ2-3, with 8 bases aligning to TRBD1. The germline gives CDR1 DFQATT, CDR2 SNEGSKA (reference sequence). V was clipped by 2 bases and J by 6 bases; unmatched bases: 7. The CDR3 consists of 14 residues. CDR3 DNA: TGCAGTGCTAGATCGGACAGGGTGGGTGATACGCAGTATTTT. It translates to CSARSDRVGDTQYF.

This clonotype came up a few times. The V gene is TRBV20-1, the J gene TRBJ1-5, with 8 bases fitting TRBD1. CDR1 and CDR2 (germline): DFQATT, SNEGSKA (reference sequence). The CDR3 spans 16 residues. Germline trimming cut 1 base from V and 1 base from J; bases unmatched to any gene: 6. CDR3 sequence reads: CSARASTGVSNQPQHF. In nucleotides, the CDR3 is TGCAGTGCTAGAGCCTCGACAGGGGTCAGCAATCAGCCCCAGCATTTT.

This clonotype came up a few times. The junction departs from germline at one end; a sequencing error may be responsible. This chain connects TRBV7-7 to TRBJ2-5; D may be TRBD1 (6 bases). Germline V gene lookup returns CDR1 SSHAT and CDR2 FNYEAQ (reference sequence). The CDR3 contains 13 residues. CDR3 nucleotides: TGTGCTAGCAGCAAAGACAGGATGGAGACCCAGTACTTC. Amino acid sequence: CASSKDRMETQYF.

The rearrangement joins TRBV11-1 to TRBJ2-2; 9 bases match TRBD2. The ends lost 2 bases at V and 5 bases at J; junction bases unmatched: 9. The CDR3 spans 17 residues. CDR1 SGHAT and CDR2 FQDESV come from the germline V gene (reference sequence). CDR3 nucleotide sequence: TGTGCCAGCAGCTTATGGGCGGGAGGGCCGTCGACCGGGGAGCTGTTTTTT. Translation: CASSLWAGGPSTGELFF.

This clonotype has a count of ten or more. The rearrangement uses TRBV5-1 and TRBJ2-1; no clear D gene. This CDR3 comprises 16 residues. Trimming removed 3 bases at V and 4 bases at J, with 17 bases between. Per the germline V gene, CDR1 is SGHRS and CDR2 is YFSETQ. DNA for the CDR3: TGCGCCAGCAGCTCCCGTGAACCCCCAGAGTACAATGAGCAGTTCTTC. It is translated as CASSSREPPEYNEQFF.

This clonotype came up many times. CDR3 sequence: CASSFSSSNQPQHF. The CDR3 coding sequence is TGTGCCAGCAGTTTTTCGTCCAGCAATCAGCCCCAGCATTTT. The gene calls are TRBV27 and TRBJ1-5; no reliable D call. This CDR3 spans 14 amino acids. CDR1 is MNHEY, CDR2 SMNVEV, per germline (reference sequence). The V and J ends lost 3 bases and 1 base respectively, with 7 bases between them.

This clonotype was detected only a few times. In nucleotides, the CDR3 is TGTGCCAGCTCACTTCGGACAGGGAAGGGGAAAAACATTCAGTACTTC. It is translated as CASSLRTGKGKNIQYF. The J gene is TRBJ2-4, the V gene TRBV18, with 8 bases matching TRBD1. The CDR3 runs 16 residues. The V gene's germline CDR1 is KGHSH and CDR2 LQKENI. Losses at the gene ends were 4 bases for V and 4 bases for J; bases not matched to a gene: 9.

The chain uses TRBV6-1 and TRBJ2-1; 8 bases match TRBD2. The V segment lost 8 bases and the J segment 8 bases; nucleotides outside the gene matches: 14. Germline values: CDR1 MNHNS, CDR2 SASEGT. The CDR3 is made up of 15 amino acids. CDR3 protein: CASLVGPSGLDEQFF. CDR3 in DNA: TGTGCCAGCCTTGTAGGGCCTAGCGGGTTGGATGAGCAGTTCTTC.